The 27 T cell receptor beta chains below were found in one sample sequenced in a study of lymphopenia after photon versus proton radiotherapy. Here immunoSEQ multiplex PCR was the method, and the copy in TCRdb shows in-frame clones only, minus some. The sample lists 20,000 to 25,000 clones; approximately 81% were seen once. The sample in question was peripheral blood, obtained from a patient treated with photon-based radiotherapy. All receptors come from a man between 60 and 70 years old with pancreatic cancer.

V and J are TRBV13 and TRBJ2-7, with unresolved D. The CDR3 is made up of 14 amino acids. With 2 bases removed from V and 4 bases from J, the gap between germline ends came to 12 bases. CDR1 is PRHDT and CDR2 is FYEKMQ in the germline V gene (reference sequence). The CDR3 coding sequence is TGTGCCAGCAGCTTAAGTGGTTTTTTTTACGAGCAGTACTTC. It translates to CASSLSGFFYEQYF.

This clone occurred once. The chain joins TRBV21-1 to TRBJ1-4. TRBV21-1 is designated a pseudogene. CDR3 size: 15 residues. DNA for the CDR3: TGTGCCAGCAGCAAAGCGCAGGTGCCTTGGGAGTTACTGTTTTTT. This sequence encodes CASSKAQVPWELLFF.

The chain combines TRBV7-9 with TRBJ1-4; no reliable D call. V shed 3 bases and J shed 7 bases, with 15 bases lying between them. The CDR3 extends over 15 amino acids. Germline V gene data show CDR1 as SEHNR and CDR2 as FQNEAQ (reference sequence). Here the CDR3 reads CASSFPRRMGEKLFF. For the CDR3, the DNA is TGTGCCAGCAGCTTCCCAAGACGGATGGGTGAAAAACTGTTTTTT.

On this clone itself: The germline gene is not matched at one end of the junction; a read error may be the cause. The rearrangement uses TRBV10-3 and TRBJ2-1; 10 nucleotides match TRBD1. Looked up from germline, CDR1 is ENHRY and CDR2 is SYGVKD. This CDR3 is 17 amino acids long. The CDR3 here is CAISDPPTGGAYDEQFF. The CDR3 bases are TGTGCCATCAGTGACCCGCCGACAGGGGGCGCCTACGATGAGCAGTTCTTC.

The V call is TRBV20-1, the J call TRBJ1-3; no reliable D call. Germline CDR1 reads DFQATT; CDR2 reads SNEGSKA (reference sequence). With 3 bases removed from V and 4 bases from J, the gap between germline ends came to 4 bases. The CDR3 spans 11 residues. In DNA, the CDR3 is TGCAGTGCTAGTTCCGGAAACACCATATATTTT. This encodes CSASSGNTIYF.

This clone showed up just a few times. The J gene is TRBJ1-2, the V gene TRBV5-8; no reliable D call. The V end was cut by 4 bases, the J end by 4 bases, with 17 bases between. In germline, CDR1 is SGHTS, CDR2 YDEGEE. This CDR3 region has 15 residues. The CDR3: CASSPGGSGFYGYTF. CDR3 nucleotides: TGTGCCAGCAGCCCGGGTGGTTCGGGGTTCTATGGCTACACCTTC.

V is TRBV18 and J is TRBJ1-6; 10 bases are shared with TRBD1. Germline lookup yields CDR1 KGHSH and CDR2 LQKENI. The CDR3 consists of 15 residues. V gave up 6 bases and J gave up 8 bases; unmatched junction bases: 7. CDR3 nucleotides: TGTGCCAGCTCTCAGACAGGGGGCCTGGATTCACCCCTCCACTTT. The encoded protein is CASSQTGGLDSPLHF.

The chain is built from TRBV5-1 and TRBJ1-2; a possible D gene is TRBD1 (6 bases). Per germline, CDR1 SGHRS and CDR2 YFSETQ. Trimming cost V 3 bases and J 5 bases, with 14 bases left between them. CDR3 length equals 14 residues. The CDR3 DNA sequence: TGCGCCAGCAGCTACTCCCAGGGGCAGTATGGCTACACCTTC. This sequence encodes CASSYSQGQYGYTF.

This chain uses TRBV5-5 with TRBJ1-2, with unresolved D. The V end lost 3 bases, the J end lost 4 bases, and 10 bases lay between the germline ends. This CDR3 region has 13 residues. Germline V gene sequence: CDR1 SGHKS, CDR2 YYEKEE (reference sequence). Written as DNA, the CDR3 is TGTGCCAGCAGCTCGTTGGACGGCTATGGCTACACCTTC. This sequence encodes CASSSLDGYGYTF.

CDR3 sequence (DNA): TGTGCCAGCGAAAGGGGTAACGGATTATATCAGCCCCAGCATTTT. This gives the protein CASERGNGLYQPQHF. The chain carries TRBV2 and TRBJ1-5; D possibly corresponds to TRBD1 (5 bases). V shed 8 bases and J shed 5 bases, with 19 bases lying between them. This CDR3 contains 15 residues. Germline CDR1 SNHLY, CDR2 FYNNEI.

The rearrangement uses TRBV5-1 and TRBJ2-2; D ambiguous. Germline V gene sequence: CDR1 SGHRS, CDR2 YFSETQ. The length of the CDR3 is 14 residues. V dropped 5 bases and J dropped 0 bases, with 8 bases sitting between them. For the CDR3, the DNA is TGCGCCAGCAGTCCCGAACCGAACACCGGGGAGCTGTTTTTT. It specifies CASSPEPNTGELFF.

The chain is built from TRBV5-1 and TRBJ2-5, with D possibly TRBD2 on 6 matching bases. The CDR3 consists of 16 residues. V lost 4 bases to trimming and J lost 2 bases, with 18 bases between them. Germline V gene data show CDR1 as SGHRS and CDR2 as YFSETQ. The DNA of the CDR3 is TGCGCCAGCAGCACCAGGGACGGGAGACAACAAGAGACCCAGTACTTC. Encoded protein: CASSTRDGRQQETQYF.

This chain connects TRBV4-1 to TRBJ2-1; D possibly corresponds to TRBD2 (6 bases). The CDR3 sequence is 15 residues long. Germline V gene sequence: CDR1 MGHRA, CDR2 YSYEKL. Trimming removed 3 bases from V and 0 bases from J, with 9 bases in between. CDR3 coding DNA: TGCGCCAGCAGCCACGGAGGGTTCTCCTACAATGAGCAGTTCTTC. It is translated as CASSHGGFSYNEQFF.

The chain joins TRBV6-5 to TRBJ2-6, with D possibly being TRBD2 (5 bases). The V gene lost 7 bases and the J gene lost 2 bases, with 12 bases spanning the gap. Germline CDR1 MNHEY, CDR2 SVGAGI. The CDR3 sequence is 15 residues long. The DNA for the CDR3 is TGTGCCAGCAAGGCAGAGGAGGCTGGGGCCAACGTCCTGACTTTC. Its protein is CASKAEEAGANVLTF.

This chain joins TRBV7-2 and TRBJ2-2; D gene ambiguous. Germline V lookup: CDR1 SGHTA, CDR2 FQGNSA. The V and J ends lost 5 bases and 1 base respectively, with 11 bases between them. CDR3 size: 15 residues. The CDR3 DNA reads TGTGCCAGCAGCCCTAGGCCGATGAACACCGGGGAGCTGTTTTTT. Amino acid sequence: CASSPRPMNTGELFF.

J is TRBJ1-4 and V is TRBV30; TRBD1 might be the D (6 bases). Trimming shortened V by 4 bases and J by 4 bases, and 13 bases separated the two germline ends. The CDR3 covers 14 residues. The germline CDR1 and CDR2 sequences are GTSNPN and SVGIG (reference sequence). The CDR3 DNA sequence: TGTGCCTGGACCCAAGACAGGTTTAATGAAAAACTGTTTTTT. As protein: CAWTQDRFNEKLFF. The entire variable domain, with the rest obtained from reference TRBV30 and TRBJ1-4, is as follows: SQTIHQWPATLVQPVGSPLSLECTVEGTSNPNLYWYRQAAGRGLQLLFYSVGIGQISSEVPQNLSASRPQDRQFILSSKKLLLSDSGFYLCAWTQDRFNEKLFFGSGTQLSVL.

The rearrangement joins TRBV5-6 to TRBJ1-3; 9 nucleotides line up with TRBD1. Germline V gene data show CDR1 as SGHDT and CDR2 as YYEEEE. V shed 5 bases, J shed 0 bases, and the junction held 9 bases outside the gene matches. The CDR3 contains 17 residues. CDR3 region: CASSRTGTGLSGNTIYF. The CDR3, as DNA: TGTGCCAGCAGTCGCACCGGGACAGGGCTCTCTGGAAACACCATATATTTT.

The V gene is TRBV27, the J gene TRBJ2-5; 12 bases line up with TRBD2. With V trimmed by 5 bases and J by 7 bases, 5 bases remained unmatched. The CDR3 loop spans 14 amino acids. Germline V CDR1 and CDR2: MNHEY, SMNVEV (reference sequence). The CDR3 region has the DNA TGTGCCAGCAGTAGGGCTAGCGGGGGGGGGACCCAGTACTTC. It encodes CASSRASGGGTQYF.

This clone is termed large (0.1 to 1%). The chain has TRBV2 and TRBJ2-1; weak D call: TRBD1 (5 bases). The CDR3 consists of 14 residues. Germline V gene lookup returns CDR1 SNHLY and CDR2 FYNNEI. With 1 base removed from V and 12 bases from J, the gap between germline ends came to 16 bases. The DNA of the CDR3 is TGTGCCAGCAGTGAAGAGGATTGGGCCACAGGGCAGTTCTTC. Translation: CASSEEDWATGQFF.

The chain combines TRBV7-8 with TRBJ1-2, with a weak D call TRBD1 (5 bases). Germline V gives CDR1 SGHVS, CDR2 FQNEAQ. CDR3 size: 15 residues. With 3 bases removed from V and 4 bases from J, the gap between germline ends came to 15 bases. CDR3 amino acids: CASSFSSGLGYGYTF. Written as DNA, the CDR3 is TGTGCCAGCAGCTTTTCTTCAGGGCTAGGCTATGGCTACACCTTC.

The gene calls are TRBV14 and TRBJ2-5; either TRBD1 or TRBD2 may supply D (6 bases each). Germline V CDR1 and CDR2: SGHDN, FVKESK. This CDR3 contains 17 residues. V was clipped by 2 bases and J by 5 bases, with 21 bases between them. The CDR3 DNA follows: TGTGCCAGCAGCCAAACATTCGAGGGGGGCCTTAGCGAGACCCAGTACTTC. Residues: CASSQTFEGGLSETQYF. Full variable domain (missing parts from reference TRBV14 and TRBJ2-5): EAGVTQFPSHSVIEKGQTVTLRCDPISGHDNLYWYRRVMGKEIKFLLHFVKESKQDESGMPNNRFLAERTGGTYSTLKVQPAELEDSGVYFCASSQTFEGGLSETQYFGPGTRLLVL.

A word on this clone: The sample contains more than one DNA sequence encoding this CDR3. V and J are TRBV7-9 and TRBJ1-1; D possibly corresponds to TRBD1 (6 bases). This CDR3 has 14 residues. The V end was cut by 4 bases, the J end by 4 bases, with 13 bases between. The germline gives CDR1 SEHNR, CDR2 FQNEAQ (reference sequence). The CDR3 is CASSSEGVGTEAFF. The CDR3 DNA follows: TGTGCCAGCAGCTCGGAGGGGGTAGGCACTGAAGCTTTCTTT.

This chain connects TRBV6-1 to TRBJ1-4; 7 bases are a match to TRBD1. CDR1 and CDR2 from the germline V gene are MNHNS and SASEGT. The length of the CDR3 is 16 residues. The V and J ends lost 4 bases and 0 bases, in that order; junction bases with no gene match: 5. Here the CDR3 reads CASSVQGIATNEKLFF. DNA for the CDR3: TGTGCCAGCAGTGTACAGGGGATTGCAACTAATGAAAAACTGTTTTTT.

This CDR3 reads CASNRGNTGELFF. Here the CDR3 DNA reads TGTGCCAGCAACCGAGGGAACACCGGGGAGCTGTTTTTT. The chain links TRBV25-1 to TRBJ2-2; no clear D. Trimming removed 7 bases at V and 1 base at J, with 7 bases between. The CDR3 has 13 residues. CDR1 MGHDK and CDR2 SYGVNS come from the germline V gene.

This chain links TRBV6-6 with TRBJ2-5; 9 positions agree with TRBD2. The trim removed 7 bases at V and 4 bases at J, leaving 13 bases unmatched. CDR3 length: 16 amino acids. Germline CDR1 is MNHNY and CDR2 is SVGAGI (reference sequence). CDR3 DNA sequence: TGTGCCAGCACCCAAACGGGCGGGGGGGTGAGAGAGACCCAGTACTTC. This sequence encodes CASTQTGGGVRETQYF.

The chain employs TRBV30 and TRBJ1-4; 7 bases are a match to TRBD1. Germline lookup yields CDR1 GTSNPN and CDR2 SVGIG (reference sequence). The CDR3 runs to 15 residues. V lost 3 bases, J lost 3 bases, and 7 bases stayed unmatched. The CDR3 nucleotides read TGTGCCTGGAGGCCGAGGGACAGTCCTAATGAAAAACTGTTTTTT. As protein: CAWRPRDSPNEKLFF.

V gene TRBV6-5 combines with J gene TRBJ1-1, with D perhaps TRBD1 (6 bases). V was trimmed by 6 bases and J by 0 bases, leaving 11 bases between them. The CDR3 has 14 residues. Germline V CDR1 and CDR2: MNHEY, SVGAGI. The CDR3 DNA follows: TGTGCCAGCAGCCGGGACACAATGAACACTGAAGCTTTCTTT. Translated, it gives CASSRDTMNTEAFF.